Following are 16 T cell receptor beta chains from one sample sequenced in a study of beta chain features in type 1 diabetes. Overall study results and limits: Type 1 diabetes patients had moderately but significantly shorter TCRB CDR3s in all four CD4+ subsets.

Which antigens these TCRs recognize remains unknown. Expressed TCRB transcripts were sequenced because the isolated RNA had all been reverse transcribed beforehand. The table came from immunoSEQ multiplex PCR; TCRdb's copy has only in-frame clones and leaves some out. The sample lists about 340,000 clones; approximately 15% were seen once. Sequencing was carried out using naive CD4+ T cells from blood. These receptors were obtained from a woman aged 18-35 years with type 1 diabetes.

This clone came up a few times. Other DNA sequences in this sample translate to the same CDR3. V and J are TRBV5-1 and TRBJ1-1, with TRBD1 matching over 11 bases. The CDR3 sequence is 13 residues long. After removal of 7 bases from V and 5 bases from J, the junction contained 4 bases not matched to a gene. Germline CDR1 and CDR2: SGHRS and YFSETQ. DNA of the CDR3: TGCGCCAGCGGACAGGGGGCTGGGACTGAAGCTTTCTTT. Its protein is CASGQGAGTEAFF.

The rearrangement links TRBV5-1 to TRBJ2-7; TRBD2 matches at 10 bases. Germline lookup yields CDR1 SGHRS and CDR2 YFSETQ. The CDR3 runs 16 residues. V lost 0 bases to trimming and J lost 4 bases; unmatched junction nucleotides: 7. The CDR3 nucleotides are TGCGCCAGCAGCTTGGGTGCTAGCGGGAGCCTATACGAGCAGTACTTC. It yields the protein CASSLGASGSLYEQYF.

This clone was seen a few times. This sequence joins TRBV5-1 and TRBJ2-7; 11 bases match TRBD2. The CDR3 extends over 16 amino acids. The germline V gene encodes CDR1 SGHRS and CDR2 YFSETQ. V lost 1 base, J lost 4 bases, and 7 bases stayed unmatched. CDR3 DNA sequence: TGCGCCAGCAGCTTGAAGTTTGGACTAGCGGGTTACGAGCAGTACTTC. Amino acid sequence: CASSLKFGLAGYEQYF.

The CDR3 bases are TGTGCCACCATGGGATGGACTAGCGCGAACACCGGGGAGCTGTTTTTT. The encoded protein is CATMGWTSANTGELFF. The chain links TRBV10-3 to TRBJ2-2; TRBD2 matches 9 bases. Germline CDR1 ENHRY, CDR2 SYGVKD. Trimming took 10 bases from V and 0 from J; bases not matched to a gene: 9. The CDR3 runs to 16 residues.

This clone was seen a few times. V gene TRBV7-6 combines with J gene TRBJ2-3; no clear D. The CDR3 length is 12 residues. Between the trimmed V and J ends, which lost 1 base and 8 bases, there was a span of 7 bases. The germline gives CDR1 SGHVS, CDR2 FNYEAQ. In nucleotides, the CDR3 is TGTGCCAGCAGCTTAGTGGCTAGTACGCAGTATTTT. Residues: CASSLVASTQYF.

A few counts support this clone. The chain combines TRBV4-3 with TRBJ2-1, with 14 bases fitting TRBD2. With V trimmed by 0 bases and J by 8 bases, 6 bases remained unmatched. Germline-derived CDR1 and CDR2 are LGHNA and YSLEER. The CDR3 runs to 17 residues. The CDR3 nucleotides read TGCGCCAGCAGCCAAGAGGGACTAGCGGGAGTTGTATATGAGCAGTTCTTC. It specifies CASSQEGLAGVVYEQFF.

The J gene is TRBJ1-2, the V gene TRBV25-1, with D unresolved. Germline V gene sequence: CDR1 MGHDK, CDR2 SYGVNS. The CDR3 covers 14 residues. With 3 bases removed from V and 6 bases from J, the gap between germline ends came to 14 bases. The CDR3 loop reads CASSDYTLTNGYTF. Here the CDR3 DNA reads TGTGCCAGCAGTGATTACACCCTCACAAATGGCTACACCTTC.

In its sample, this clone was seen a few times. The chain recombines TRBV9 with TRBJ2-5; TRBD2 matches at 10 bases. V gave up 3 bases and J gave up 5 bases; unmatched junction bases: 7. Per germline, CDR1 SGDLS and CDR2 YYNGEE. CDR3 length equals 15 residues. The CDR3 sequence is CASSASGTSVETQYF. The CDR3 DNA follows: TGTGCCAGCAGCGCCTCCGGGACTAGCGTTGAGACCCAGTACTTC.

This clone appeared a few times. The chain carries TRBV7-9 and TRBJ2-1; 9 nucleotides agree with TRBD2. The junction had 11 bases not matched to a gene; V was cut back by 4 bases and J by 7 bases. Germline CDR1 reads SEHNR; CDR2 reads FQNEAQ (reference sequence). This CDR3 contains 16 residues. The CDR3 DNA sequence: TGTGCCAGCAGCTCAGGTAATAGCGGGAGTTGGAATGAGCAGTTCTTC. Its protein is CASSSGNSGSWNEQFF.

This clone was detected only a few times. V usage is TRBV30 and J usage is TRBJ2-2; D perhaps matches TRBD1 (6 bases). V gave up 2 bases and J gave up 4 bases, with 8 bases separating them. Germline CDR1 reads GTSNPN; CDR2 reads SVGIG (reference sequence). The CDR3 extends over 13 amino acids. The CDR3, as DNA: TGTGCCTGGAGTAGACAGGCCACCGGGGAGCTGTTTTTT. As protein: CAWSRQATGELFF.

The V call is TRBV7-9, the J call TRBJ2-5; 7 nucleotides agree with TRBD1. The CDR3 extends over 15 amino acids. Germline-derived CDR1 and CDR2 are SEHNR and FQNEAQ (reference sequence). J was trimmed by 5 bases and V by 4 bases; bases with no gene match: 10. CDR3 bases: TGTGCCAGCAGCTCCTTCGGGACAGCAGGGGAGACCCAGTACTTC. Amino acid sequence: CASSSFGTAGETQYF.

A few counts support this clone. CDR3 bases: TGCAGCGTTGAGACAGGGCCTAACTATGGCTACACCTTC. This gives the protein CSVETGPNYGYTF. V and J are TRBV29-1 and TRBJ1-2; 7 bases match TRBD1. The V and J ends lost 3 bases and 0 bases, in that order; junction bases with no gene match: 1. The CDR3 covers 13 residues. The germline V gene encodes CDR1 SQVTM and CDR2 ANQGSEA.

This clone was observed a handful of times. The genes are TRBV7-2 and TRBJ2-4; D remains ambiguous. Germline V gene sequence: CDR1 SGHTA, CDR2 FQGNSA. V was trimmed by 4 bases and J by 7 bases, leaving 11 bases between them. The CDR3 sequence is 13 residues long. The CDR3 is CASSSDVRNIQYF. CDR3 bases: TGTGCCAGCAGCTCTGATGTCAGGAACATTCAGTACTTC. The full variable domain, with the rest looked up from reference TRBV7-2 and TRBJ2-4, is GAGVSQSPSNKVTEKGKDVELRCDPISGHTALYWYRQSLGQGLEFLIYFQGNSAPDKSGLPSDRFSAERTGGSVSTLTIQRTQQEDSAVYLCASSSDVRNIQYFGAGTRLSVL.

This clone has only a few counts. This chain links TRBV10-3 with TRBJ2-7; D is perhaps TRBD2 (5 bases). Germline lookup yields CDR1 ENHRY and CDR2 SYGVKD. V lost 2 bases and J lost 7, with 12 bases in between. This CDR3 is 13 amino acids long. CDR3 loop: CAISERQTGEQYV. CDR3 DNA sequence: TGTGCCATCAGTGAGAGGCAGACGGGGGAGCAGTACGTC.

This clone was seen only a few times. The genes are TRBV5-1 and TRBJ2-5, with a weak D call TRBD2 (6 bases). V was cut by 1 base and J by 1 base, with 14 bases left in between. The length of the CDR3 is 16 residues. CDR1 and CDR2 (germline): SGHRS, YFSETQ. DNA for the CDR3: TGCGCCAGCAGCTTGTCGGGCGGGAACGTCCAAGAGACCCAGTACTTC. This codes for CASSLSGGNVQETQYF.

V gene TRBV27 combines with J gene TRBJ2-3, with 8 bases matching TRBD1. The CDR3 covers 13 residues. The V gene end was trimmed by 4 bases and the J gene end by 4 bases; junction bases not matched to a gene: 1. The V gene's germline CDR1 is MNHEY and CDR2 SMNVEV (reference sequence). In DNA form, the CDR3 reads TGTGCCAGCAGTTCGGACAGGGCAGATACGCAGTATTTT. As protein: CASSSDRADTQYF.